One and the same sample provided the 25 T cell receptor beta chains below, sequenced in a study of beta chain features in type 1 diabetes. Sequenced material consisted of expressed TCRB transcripts (all of the isolated RNA was reverse transcribed). The method was immunoSEQ multiplex PCR; TCRdb's version includes in-frame clones alone and lacks a portion of them. The sample lists around 350,000 clones; roughly 12% were seen once. The sequencing input was naive CD4+ T cells from blood. The source of these receptors is a man between 18 and 35 years old in good health.

The rearrangement joins TRBV4-3 to TRBJ1-2, with D unresolved. There are 15 residues in the CDR3. Between the trimmed V and J ends, which lost 0 bases and 4 bases, there was a span of 12 bases. Germline values: CDR1 LGHNA, CDR2 YSLEER. The CDR3 region is CASSQEPGFSYGYTF. CDR3 bases: TGCGCCAGCAGCCAAGAACCAGGCTTTTCCTATGGCTACACCTTC.

This clone turned up a few times. The chain has TRBV30 and TRBJ1-1, with TRBD1 identical over 7 bases. The CDR3 contains 14 residues. Trimming took 2 bases from V and 0 from J; bases not matched to a gene: 3. Germline V lookup: CDR1 GTSNPN, CDR2 SVGIG (reference sequence). The CDR3 loop is CAWSIGQVNTEAFF. The CDR3 coding sequence is TGTGCCTGGAGTATTGGACAGGTGAACACTGAAGCTTTCTTT.

V and J are TRBV5-1 and TRBJ1-6, with 8 bases lining up with TRBD1. V lost 1 base, J lost 4 bases, and 10 bases stayed unmatched. This CDR3 is built from 18 residues. Germline lookup yields CDR1 SGHRS and CDR2 YFSETQ. For the CDR3, the DNA is TGCGCCAGCAGCTTGAGGCCCGGGGGACAGGTTTATAATTCACCCCTCCACTTT. Its protein is CASSLRPGGQVYNSPLHF. The complete variable domain, with remaining parts taken from reference TRBV5-1 and TRBJ1-6, reads KAGVTQTPRYLIKTRGQQVTLSCSPISGHRSVSWYQQTPGQGLQFLFEYFSETQRNKGNFPGRFSGRQFSNSRSEMNVSTLELGDSALYLCASSLRPGGQVYNSPLHFGNGTRLTVT.

The rearrangement links TRBV10-3 to TRBJ1-1; D remains ambiguous. The length of the CDR3 is 11 residues. V lost 5 bases, J lost 2 bases, and 3 bases lay in between. Germline V gives CDR1 ENHRY, CDR2 SYGVKD. CDR3 sequence: CAISQNTEAFF. DNA of the CDR3: TGTGCCATCAGTCAAAACACTGAAGCTTTCTTT.

The chain links TRBV2 to TRBJ1-1; D is undetermined. Trimming removed 9 bases at V and 1 base at J, with 12 bases between. The CDR3 is 13 amino acids. CDR1 is SNHLY and CDR2 is FYNNEI in the germline V gene. In nucleotides, the CDR3 is TGTGCCAGAATTACGGGTCGGAACACTGAAGCTTTCTTT. It specifies CARITGRNTEAFF.

This chain links TRBV18 with TRBJ1-1; D not certain. Germline V gives CDR1 KGHSH, CDR2 LQKENI. The CDR3 extends over 13 amino acids. V was pared by 1 base and J by 3 bases, with 6 bases between. CDR3 amino acids: CASSPQEDTEAFF. The CDR3 DNA reads TGTGCCAGCTCACCACAGGAGGACACTGAAGCTTTCTTT.

This clone turned up a few times. J is TRBJ2-1 and V is TRBV28; D perhaps matches TRBD2 (6 bases). The CDR3 totals 13 residues. Per the germline V gene, CDR1 is MDHEN and CDR2 is SYDVKM. The ends were cut back, 8 bases at V and 6 bases at J, with 14 bases in the middle. DNA of the CDR3: TGTGCCAGCGGCGACGGGACTTCCAATGAGCAGTTCTTC. Translation gives CASGDGTSNEQFF.

This clone was picked up a small number of times. The chain recombines TRBV5-1 with TRBJ2-3, with TRBD2 matching over 7 bases. The V and J ends lost 4 bases and 0 bases, in that order; junction bases with no gene match: 8. The length of the CDR3 is 16 residues. Germline V gene data show CDR1 as SGHRS and CDR2 as YFSETQ. CDR3: CASSPLAGPSTDTQYF. CDR3 sequence (DNA): TGCGCCAGCAGCCCCTTAGCGGGTCCCAGCACAGATACGCAGTATTTT. Drawing the rest from reference TRBV5-1 and TRBJ2-3, the complete variable domain is KAGVTQTPRYLIKTRGQQVTLSCSPISGHRSVSWYQQTPGQGLQFLFEYFSETQRNKGNFPGRFSGRQFSNSRSEMNVSTLELGDSALYLCASSPLAGPSTDTQYFGPGTRLTVL.

This clone was observed a few times. CDR3 in DNA: TGCGCCAGCAGCTTCGTCCCGGGGAGCTCCTACGAGCAGTACTTC. Residues: CASSFVPGSSYEQYF. This chain uses TRBV5-1 with TRBJ2-7, with a tentative D call TRBD2 (5 bases). Trimming took off 2 bases at V and 0 bases at J, with 12 bases between the two ends. The CDR3 runs 15 residues. Germline CDR1 SGHRS, CDR2 YFSETQ.

This clone was counted a few times. The chain is built from TRBV5-1 and TRBJ2-1; D is perhaps TRBD2 (5 bases). The CDR3 is 15 residues long. The germline V gene has CDR1 SGHRS and CDR2 YFSETQ. Trimming stripped 3 bases from V and 0 bases from J, with 10 bases between. CDR3 sequence reads: CASSYLAASYNEQFF. Here the CDR3 DNA reads TGCGCCAGCAGCTATCTAGCTGCCTCCTACAATGAGCAGTTCTTC.

In its sample, this clone was seen many times. The rearrangement uses TRBV15 and TRBJ2-7, with 7 positions matching TRBD1. After removal of 5 bases from V and 4 bases from J, the junction contained 5 bases not matched to a gene. Germline V gives CDR1 LNHNV, CDR2 YYDKDF (reference sequence). This CDR3 is built from 13 residues. The CDR3 spells CATSVQQGYEQYF. CDR3 sequence (DNA): TGTGCCACCAGCGTTCAACAGGGGTACGAGCAGTACTTC.

This clone has more than one count but fewer than ten. The rearrangement links TRBV28 to TRBJ2-3; 9 bases are a match to TRBD2. The germline CDR1 and CDR2 sequences are MDHEN and SYDVKM. V dropped 6 bases and J dropped 1; count of bases not matched to a gene: 8. The CDR3 runs to 16 residues. CDR3 DNA: TGTGCCAGCAGGGGGGGGACTAGCCTGGGCACAGATACGCAGTATTTT. Translation: CASRGGTSLGTDTQYF.

A few counts support this clone. The chain has TRBV9 and TRBJ2-7; the D is unclear. The CDR3 totals 14 residues. Germline CDR1 and CDR2: SGDLS and YYNGEE. With 2 bases removed from V and 6 bases from J, the gap between germline ends came to 15 bases. The CDR3 DNA sequence: TGTGCCAGCAGCGTCGCACCACAAGAATCCGAGCAGTACTTC. This sequence encodes CASSVAPQESEQYF.

V and J are TRBV5-1 and TRBJ2-1; TRBD2 matches at 8 bases. CDR1 is SGHRS, CDR2 YFSETQ, per germline. The CDR3 length is 16 residues. The V segment lost 0 bases and the J segment 3 bases; nucleotides outside the gene matches: 5. The CDR3 protein is CASSLGVAGRYNEQFF. Written as DNA, the CDR3 is TGCGCCAGCAGCTTGGGGGTAGCGGGACGCTACAATGAGCAGTTCTTC. Using reference TRBV5-1 and TRBJ2-1 for the parts outside the CDR3, the full variable domain is KAGVTQTPRYLIKTRGQQVTLSCSPISGHRSVSWYQQTPGQGLQFLFEYFSETQRNKGNFPGRFSGRQFSNSRSEMNVSTLELGDSALYLCASSLGVAGRYNEQFFGPGTRLTVL.

The chain joins TRBV5-1 to TRBJ2-1; 9 nucleotides match TRBD2. CDR1 is SGHRS and CDR2 is YFSETQ in the germline V gene. V shed 7 bases, J shed 7 bases, and the junction held 6 bases outside the gene matches. This CDR3 region has 13 residues. CDR3 bases: TGCGCCAGCCGTAGTAGCGGGAGAAATGAGCAGTTCTTC. Translating gives CASRSSGRNEQFF. The full variable domain, its missing parts supplied by reference TRBV5-1 and TRBJ2-1, is KAGVTQTPRYLIKTRGQQVTLSCSPISGHRSVSWYQQTPGQGLQFLFEYFSETQRNKGNFPGRFSGRQFSNSRSEMNVSTLELGDSALYLCASRSSGRNEQFFGPGTRLTVL.

The rearrangement links TRBV6-5 to TRBJ2-3; TRBD1 agrees at 7 bases. The length of the CDR3 is 15 residues. Trimming removed 5 bases from V and 2 bases from J; junction bases left unmatched: 7. The germline V gene has CDR1 MNHEY and CDR2 SVGAGI. In nucleotides, the CDR3 is TGTGCCAGCAGTCCTCCGGGACAGCCCACAGATACGCAGTATTTT. Translated, it gives CASSPPGQPTDTQYF.

The rearrangement uses TRBV28 and TRBJ2-2, with 7 bases aligning to TRBD1. The V segment lost 6 bases and the J segment 1 base; nucleotides outside the gene matches: 5. The germline V gene has CDR1 MDHEN and CDR2 SYDVKM. The length of the CDR3 is 15 residues. Here the CDR3 reads CASSPGGENTGELFF. The CDR3 DNA sequence: TGTGCCAGCAGCCCAGGGGGAGAGAACACCGGGGAGCTGTTTTTT.

The chain has TRBV4-2 and TRBJ1-1; perhaps TRBD1 as D (5 bases). The V end lost 1 base, the J end lost 8 bases, and 17 bases lay between the germline ends. The CDR3 length is 15 residues. Looked up from germline, CDR1 is LGHNA and CDR2 is YNFKEQ. Written as DNA, the CDR3 is TGTGCCAGCAGCCAAGGGATGGAATGGGGGGGGGAAGCTTTCTTT. This sequence encodes CASSQGMEWGGEAFF.

This clone was observed a handful of times. This rearrangement joins TRBV28 to TRBJ2-1; TRBD2 matches at 8 bases. This CDR3 is 15 amino acids long. The germline V gene has CDR1 MDHEN and CDR2 SYDVKM. V trimming: 6 bases; J trimming: 8 bases; junction bases outside the gene matches: 12. In DNA, the CDR3 is TGTGCCAGCAGCAGGGGCGGGAGGAGGTTCGATGAGCAGTTCTTC. Protein: CASSRGGRRFDEQFF.

This clone was picked up a small number of times. Other DNA sequences from this sample encode an identical CDR3 as well. The chain is built from TRBV6-5 and TRBJ2-6, with no clear D. The V gene lost 7 bases and the J gene lost 2 bases, with 6 bases spanning the gap. Germline CDR1 and CDR2: MNHEY and SVGAGI. The CDR3 length is 13 residues. The CDR3 region has the DNA TGTGCCAGCACCAAGCCTGGGGCCAACGTCCTGACTTTC. Protein sequence: CASTKPGANVLTF.

This clone appeared a few times. The CDR3 here is CASSAPGGSDAEAFF. The DNA of the CDR3 is TGTGCCAGCAGTGCCCCAGGGGGCTCGGACGCTGAAGCTTTCTTT. The chain links TRBV28 to TRBJ1-1; TRBD1 aligns across 8 bases. J gave up 6 bases and V 5 bases, and 11 bases lay outside the gene matches. CDR1 is MDHEN and CDR2 is SYDVKM in the germline V gene. The CDR3 contains 15 residues.

This chain connects TRBV7-6 to TRBJ1-6; 8 nucleotides agree with TRBD1. From germline, CDR1 is SGHVS and CDR2 FNYEAQ. This CDR3 has 16 residues. Trimming at V came to 6 bases and at J to 5 bases, leaving 9 bases not matched to a gene. CDR3: CASSGYRDRHNSPLHF. CDR3 DNA sequence: TGTGCCAGCAGTGGGTACCGGGACAGGCATAATTCACCCCTCCACTTT.

V is TRBV19 and J is TRBJ1-1; the D gene is possibly TRBD1 (6 bases). The CDR3 runs 13 residues. Trimming removed 5 bases at V and 2 bases at J, with 9 bases between. Germline V gene lookup returns CDR1 LNHDA and CDR2 SQIVND (reference sequence). Here the CDR3 DNA reads TGTGCCAGTAGTGAACAGGGAAACACTGAAGCTTTCTTT. Its protein product is CASSEQGNTEAFF.

The gene calls are TRBV7-9 and TRBJ1-2, with D tentatively TRBD1 (6 bases). V lost 3 bases and J lost 8, with 16 bases in between. This CDR3 is built from 14 residues. Germline V lookup: CDR1 SEHNR, CDR2 FQNEAQ (reference sequence). CDR3 sequence: CASSFGLQGYGYTF. The CDR3 nucleotides read TGTGCCAGCAGCTTTGGCCTACAGGGTTACGGCTACACCTTC.

The chain combines TRBV28 with TRBJ2-7; no definite D call. The germline CDR1 and CDR2 sequences are MDHEN and SYDVKM. V was shortened by 8 bases and J by 0 bases, with 11 bases between the two germline ends. The CDR3 covers 13 residues. The CDR3 DNA reads TGTGCCAGCGCGCTGTCCCCCTCCTACGAGCAGTACTTC. Translating it yields CASALSPSYEQYF.